The sequence of this TCR beta chain was determined in a study of response to subunit inactivated influenza vaccine. The study, taken as a whole, reports: Authors suggested few new T cells are recruited by each seasonal influenza vaccination.

In its sample, this clonotype was seen many times. Its antigen is not identified. MiXCR, run by TCRdb on the RT-PCR reads, gives a single entry per CDR3 protein. The profile shows fewer than 700,000 distinct CDR3 sequences, 10% to 15% of them singletons. Per germline, CDR1 LGHNA and CDR2 YSLEER. CDR3 length: 15 residues. V gave up 0 bases and J gave up 2 bases, with 11 bases separating them. This rearrangement joins TRBV4-3 to TRBJ2-7; D may be TRBD2 (5 bases). This clonotype originated in a middle-aged man who received an inactivated influenza vaccine. The source material was PBMCs from blood, sampled more than 35 days after vaccination. CDR3 loop: CASSQDSGSTYEQYF. CDR3 coding DNA: TGCGCCAGCAGCCAAGATTCTGGGAGTACCTACGAGCAGTACTTC.